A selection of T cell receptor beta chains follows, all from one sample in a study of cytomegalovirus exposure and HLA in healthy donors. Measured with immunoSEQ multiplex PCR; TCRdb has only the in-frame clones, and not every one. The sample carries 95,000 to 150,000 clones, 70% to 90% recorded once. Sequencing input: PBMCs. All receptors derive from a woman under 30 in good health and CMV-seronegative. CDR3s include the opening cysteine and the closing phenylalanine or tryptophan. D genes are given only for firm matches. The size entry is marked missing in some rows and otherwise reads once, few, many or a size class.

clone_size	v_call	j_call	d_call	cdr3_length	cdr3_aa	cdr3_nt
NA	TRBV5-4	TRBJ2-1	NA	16	CASSLGATSSYNEQFF	TGTGCCAGCAGCTTGGGGGCGACGAGCTCCTACAATGAGCAGTTCTTC
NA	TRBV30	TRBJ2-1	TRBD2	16	CAWTNQAGGVYNEQFF	TGTGCCTGGACCAACCAAGCGGGAGGGGTCTATAATGAGCAGTTCTTC
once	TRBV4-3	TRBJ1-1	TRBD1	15	CASSQAGQDFTEAFF	TGCGCCAGCAGCCAAGCGGGACAGGATTTCACTGAAGCTTTCTTT
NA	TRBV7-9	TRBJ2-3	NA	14	CASSPDGYTDTQYF	TGTGCCAGCAGCCCCGACGGGTACACAGATACGCAGTATTTT
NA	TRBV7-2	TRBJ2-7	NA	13	CASRPGLGAEQYF	TGTGCCAGCAGGCCCGGTCTGGGCGCCGAGCAGTACTTC
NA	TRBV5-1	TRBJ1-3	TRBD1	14	CASKGQGYGNTIYF	TGCGCCAGCAAAGGACAGGGATATGGAAACACCATATATTTT
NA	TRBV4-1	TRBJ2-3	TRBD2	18	CASSQDNLAGGQSDTQYF	TGCGCCAGCAGCCAAGATAACCTAGCGGGGGGGCAATCAGATACGCAGTATTTT
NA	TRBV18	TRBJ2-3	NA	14	CASSPLSSTDTQYF	TGTGCCAGCTCACCACTGTCTAGCACAGATACGCAGTATTTT
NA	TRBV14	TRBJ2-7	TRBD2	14	CASSLAGRNYEQYF	TGTGCCAGCAGCTTAGCGGGACGAAACTACGAGCAGTACTTC
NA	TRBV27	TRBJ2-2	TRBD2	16	CASSLSRTRVTRELFF	TGTGCCAGCAGTTTATCTCGGACTAGGGTAACCAGGGAGCTGTTTTTT
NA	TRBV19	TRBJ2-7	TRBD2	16	CASSKLAGSKHYEQYF	TGTGCCAGTAGTAAACTAGCGGGAAGTAAGCACTACGAGCAGTACTTC
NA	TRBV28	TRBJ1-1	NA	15	CASSSLMGRNTEAFF	TGTGCCAGCAGTTCCTTGATGGGCCGGAACACTGAAGCTTTCTTT
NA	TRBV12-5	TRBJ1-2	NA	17	CASGTAGTYANGYGYTF	TGTGCTAGTGGTACAGCCGGGACATACGCTAATGGGTATGGCTACACCTTC
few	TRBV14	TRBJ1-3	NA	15	CASSQVPSLGNTIYF	TGTGCCAGCAGCCAAGTCCCGAGCCTGGGAAACACCATATATTTT
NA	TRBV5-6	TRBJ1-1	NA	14	CASSPGTLNTEAFF	TGTGCCAGCAGCCCCGGGACACTGAACACTGAAGCTTTCTTT
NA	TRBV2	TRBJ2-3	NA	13	CASYSSSTDTQYF	TGTGCCAGCTACTCATCTAGCACAGATACGCAGTATTTT
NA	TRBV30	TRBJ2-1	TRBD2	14	CAWSVSSGKNEQFF	TGTGCCTGGAGTGTATCTAGCGGGAAGAATGAGCAGTTCTTC
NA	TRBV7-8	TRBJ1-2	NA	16	CASRPPVVRGDYGYTF	TGTGCCAGCAGACCACCTGTTGTCAGGGGAGACTATGGCTACACCTTC
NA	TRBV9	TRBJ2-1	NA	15	CASAPDGLPYNEQFF	TGTGCCAGCGCCCCTGACGGACTTCCCTACAATGAGCAGTTCTTC
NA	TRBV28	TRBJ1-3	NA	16	CASSTPTPASGNTIYF	TGTGCCAGCAGTACCCCGACACCCGCCTCTGGAAACACCATATATTTT
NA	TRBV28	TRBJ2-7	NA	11	CASSPRQKQYF	TGTGCCAGCAGTCCCAGACAGAAGCAGTACTTC
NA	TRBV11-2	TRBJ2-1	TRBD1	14	CATQGQGSYNEQFF	TGTGCCACCCAGGGACAGGGGAGTTACAATGAGCAGTTCTTC
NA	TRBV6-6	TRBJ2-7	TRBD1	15	CASSYSRGQGYEQYF	TGTGCCAGCAGTTACTCGAGGGGACAGGGTTACGAGCAGTACTTC
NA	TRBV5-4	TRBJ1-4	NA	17	CASSRGQGSSTNEKLFF	TGTGCCAGCAGCAGAGGACAAGGTTCATCAACTAATGAAAAACTGTTTTTT
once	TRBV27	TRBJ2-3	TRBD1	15	CASSLSGQGVYTQYF	TGTGCCAGCAGCCTTTCGGGACAGGGGGTTTATACGCAGTATTTT
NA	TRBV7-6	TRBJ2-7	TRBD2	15	CASSVLAGATYEQYF	TGTGCCAGCAGCGTACTAGCGGGAGCTACCTACGAGCAGTACTTC
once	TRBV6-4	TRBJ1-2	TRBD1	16	CASSVSPGQGSGGYTF	TGTGCCAGCAGTGTTTCCCCGGGACAGGGTTCGGGGGGCTACACCTTC
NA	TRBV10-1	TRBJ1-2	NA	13	CASSESKSYGYTF	TGCGCCAGCAGTGAGTCCAAGAGCTATGGCTACACCTTC
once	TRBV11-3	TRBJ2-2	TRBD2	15	CASTPPGLATGELFF	TGTGCCAGCACCCCCCCGGGACTAGCTACCGGGGAGCTGTTTTTT
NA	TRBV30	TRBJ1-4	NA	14	CAWGTGATNEKLFF	TGTGCCTGGGGAACAGGAGCAACTAATGAAAAACTGTTTTTT
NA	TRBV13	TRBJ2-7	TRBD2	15	CASSSLGGSSYEQYF	TGTGCCAGCAGCTCCCTGGGCGGGAGCTCCTACGAGCAGTACTTC
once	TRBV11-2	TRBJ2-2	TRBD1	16	CASSPWTGVNTGELFF	TGTGCCAGCAGCCCTTGGACAGGGGTTAACACCGGGGAGCTGTTTTTT
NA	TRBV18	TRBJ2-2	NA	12	CASSRYAGELFF	TGTGCCAGCTCACGCTACGCCGGGGAGCTGTTTTTT
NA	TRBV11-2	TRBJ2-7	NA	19	CASSLGGRGSAFRSYEQYF	TGTGCCAGCAGCTTGGGGGGGCGCGGGTCCGCCTTCAGGTCCTACGAGCAGTACTTC
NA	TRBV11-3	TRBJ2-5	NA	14	CASSSRSIQETQYF	TGTGCCAGCTCTAGCAGGTCTATCCAAGAGACCCAGTACTTC
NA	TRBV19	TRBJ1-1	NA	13	CASSRTGFTEAFF	TGTGCCAGTAGCCGAACAGGGTTCACTGAAGCTTTCTTT
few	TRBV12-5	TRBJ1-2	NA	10	CASPRVGYTF	TGTGCTAGTCCTCGGGTTGGCTACACCTTC
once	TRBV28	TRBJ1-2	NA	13	CASSFERAGGYTF	TGTGCCAGCAGTTTTGAGAGGGCGGGAGGCTACACCTTC
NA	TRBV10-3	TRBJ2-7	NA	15	CAISERGSTPREQYF	TGTGCCATCAGTGAGCGGGGATCTACCCCTCGCGAGCAGTACTTC
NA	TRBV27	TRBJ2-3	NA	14	CASSLGGLPDTQYF	TGTGCCAGCAGTTTAGGAGGGCTGCCAGATACGCAGTATTTT
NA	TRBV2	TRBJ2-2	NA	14	CASSALINTGELFF	TGTGCCAGCAGTGCTCTAATTAACACCGGGGAGCTGTTTTTT
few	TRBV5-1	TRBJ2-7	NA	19	CASSLGTSGAGLDSYEQYF	TGCGCCAGCAGCTTGGGAACTTCTGGGGCAGGTTTAGACTCCTACGAGCAGTACTTC
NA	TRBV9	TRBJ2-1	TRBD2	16	CASSVVGSGGHNEQFF	TGTGCCAGCAGCGTAGTGGGTAGCGGGGGACACAATGAGCAGTTCTTC
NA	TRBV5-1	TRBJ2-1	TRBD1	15	CASSLVRRGSVEQFF	TGCGCCAGCAGCTTGGTACGCAGGGGGTCGGTTGAGCAGTTCTTC
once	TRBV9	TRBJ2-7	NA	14	CASSVGGLAYEQYF	TGTGCCAGCAGCGTGGGGGGTCTGGCCTACGAGCAGTACTTC
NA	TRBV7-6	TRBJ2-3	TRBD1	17	CASSLRQGVSPTDTQYF	TGTGCCAGCAGCTTGAGACAGGGAGTCTCCCCCACAGATACGCAGTATTTT
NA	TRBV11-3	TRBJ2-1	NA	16	CASSSSARSSYNEQFF	TGTGCCAGCAGTAGTTCCGCACGGAGCTCCTACAATGAGCAGTTCTTC
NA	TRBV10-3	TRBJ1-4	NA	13	CATRSRGDEKLFF	TGTGCCACCAGGTCCCGCGGGGATGAAAAACTGTTTTTT
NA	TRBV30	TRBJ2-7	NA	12	CAWSVQQYEQYF	TGTGCCTGGAGTGTACAACAGTACGAGCAGTACTTC
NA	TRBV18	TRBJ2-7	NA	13	CASSPAETYEQYF	TGTGCCAGCTCACCCGCGGAGACCTACGAGCAGTACTTC
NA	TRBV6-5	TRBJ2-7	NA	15	CASSYAGVRSYEQYF	TGTGCCAGCAGTTACGCAGGGGTCCGTTCCTACGAGCAGTACTTC
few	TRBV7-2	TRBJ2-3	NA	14	CASSLVLGTDTQYF	TGTGCCAGCAGCTTAGTCCTCGGCACAGATACGCAGTATTTT
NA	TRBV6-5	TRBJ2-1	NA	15	CASSQRGSIYNEQFF	TGTGCCAGCAGTCAACGGGGATCCATCTACAATGAGCAGTTCTTC
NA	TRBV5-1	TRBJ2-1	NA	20	CASSLFVNRARAGPYNEQFF	TGCGCCAGCAGCTTGTTCGTCAACAGGGCGCGCGCGGGTCCCTACAATGAGCAGTTCTTC
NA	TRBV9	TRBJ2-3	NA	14	CASSVSGSTDTQYF	TGTGCCAGCAGCGTAAGCGGGAGCACAGATACGCAGTATTTT
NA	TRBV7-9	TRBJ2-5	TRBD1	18	CASSARERSGGFQETQYF	TGTGCCAGCAGCGCTCGAGAAAGATCAGGGGGATTTCAAGAGACCCAGTACTTC
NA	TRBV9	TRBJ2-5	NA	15	CASSVALRGGETQYF	TGTGCCAGCAGCGTAGCTCTAAGGGGAGGAGAGACCCAGTACTTC
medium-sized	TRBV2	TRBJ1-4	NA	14	CASREQTTNEKLFF	TGTGCCAGCAGAGAACAGACAACTAATGAAAAACTGTTTTTT
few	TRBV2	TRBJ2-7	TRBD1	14	CASSTRQGRYEQYF	TGTGCCAGCAGTACTAGACAGGGTCGCTACGAGCAGTACTTC